This TCR beta chain was observed in a study of T cell responses to AZD1222 COVID-19 vaccine. Germline CDR1 reads MDHEN; CDR2 reads SYDVKM. This CDR3 has 13 residues. Trimming took 8 bases from V and 4 from J; bases not matched to a gene: 7. In regard to this clone: Its specificity is not known.

Measured with immunoSEQ multiplex PCR; TCRdb has only the in-frame clones, and not every one. The sample consists of under 110,000 clones, about nine tenths of them appearing once. Overall study results and limits: Increases in Spike-specific TCR breadth and depth were seen after two AZD1222 doses. Baseline serostatus was positive in only a handful of AZD1222 recipients.

This specimen was peripheral blood, taken 28 days after the second AZD1222 dose. The chain has TRBV28 and TRBJ1-1; 7 bases map to TRBD1. This TCR derives from an adult who received the AZD1222 COVID-19 vaccine. The CDR3 is CASFRGESTEAFF. The CDR3 region has the DNA TGTGCCAGCTTCAGGGGGGAGAGCACTGAAGCTTTCTTT.